Listed below are T cell receptor beta chains from one sample, sequenced in a study of OX40 agonist ivuxolimab in advanced cancers. Repertoires were generated with immunoSEQ multiplex PCR, while TCRdb's copy carries only in-frame clones and drops some. The sample lists around 70,000 clones, approximately 78% occurring once. The sample consisted of CD4+ or CD8+ T cells sorted from blood, taken in a trial of the OX40 agonist ivuxolimab. The receptors derive from an adult with an advanced solid tumor such as melanoma, head and neck, liver or kidney cancer. Both conserved end residues are part of each CDR3. The order of the fields is V gene, J gene, D gene, CDR3 length, clone size, CDR3 protein, CDR3 DNA. A D gene is named only where the DNA matches it firmly. For some rows the clone size is stated as once, few or many, or as a class when expanded; others skip it.

TRBV5-1	TRBJ2-3	.	16	once	CASSLAGRLGTDTQYF	TGCGCCAGCAGCTTGGCAGGGAGGCTGGGCACAGATACGCAGTATTTT
TRBV25-1	TRBJ2-5	TRBD2	15	.	CASSQTRTSRETQYF	TGTGCCAGCTCCCAAACTCGGACTAGCCGCGAGACCCAGTACTTC
TRBV7-2	TRBJ1-3	.	14	.	CASSLVGSGNTIYF	TGTGCCAGCAGCTTAGTCGGCTCTGGAAACACCATATATTTT
TRBV4-3	TRBJ2-4	TRBD2	16	once	CASSQAALAGINIQYF	TGCGCCAGCAGCCAAGCGGCCCTAGCGGGGATAAACATTCAGTACTTC
TRBV19	TRBJ2-3	.	16	once	CASTPGDRTYTDTQYF	TGTGCCAGTACCCCCGGGGATCGGACCTACACAGATACGCAGTATTTT
TRBV15	TRBJ2-7	.	14	.	CATSRSRSLREQYF	TGTGCCACCAGCAGATCGCGGTCTCTGCGGGAGCAGTACTTC
TRBV5-6	TRBJ2-3	TRBD1	14	.	CASSLQGGTDTQYF	TGTGCCAGCAGCTTGCAGGGGGGCACAGATACGCAGTATTTT
TRBV29-1	TRBJ2-3	.	12	.	CSVGGARDTQYF	TGCAGCGTTGGCGGGGCCAGGGATACGCAGTATTTT
TRBV19	TRBJ2-2	.	14	.	CASSISANRGELFF	TGTGCCAGTAGTATATCCGCCAACCGCGGGGAGCTGTTTTTT
TRBV7-9	TRBJ1-3	TRBD1	16	.	CASSLADRAGKNTIYF	TGTGCCAGCAGCTTAGCGGACAGGGCTGGGAAGAACACCATATATTTT
TRBV5-1	TRBJ2-4	.	16	few	CASSLVPGLDKNIQYF	TGCGCCAGCAGCTTGGTTCCCGGGTTGGACAAAAACATTCAGTACTTC
TRBV2	TRBJ2-7	TRBD2	14	.	CASSTQRGSYEQYF	TGTGCCAGCAGTACCCAGCGGGGCTCCTACGAGCAGTACTTC
TRBV19	TRBJ2-3	.	14	once	CASRRGSSTDTQYF	TGTGCCAGTAGAAGAGGATCTAGCACAGATACGCAGTATTTT
TRBV19	TRBJ2-3	TRBD2	17	.	CASSSESGTRRPDTQYF	TGTGCCAGTAGTTCCGAATCCGGGACTAGGCGGCCAGATACGCAGTATTTT
TRBV6-5	TRBJ1-6	.	14	once	CASKVQGGDSPLHF	TGTGCCAGCAAAGTACAGGGTGGGGATTCACCCCTCCACTTT
TRBV28	TRBJ1-3	.	16	few	CASSLSAGVSGNTIYF	TGTGCCAGCAGTTTATCGGCAGGGGTCTCTGGAAACACCATATATTTT
TRBV28	TRBJ2-2	.	13	.	CASSLTGTGELFF	TGTGCCAGCAGTTTAACAGGGACCGGGGAGCTGTTTTTT
TRBV6-5	TRBJ1-1	.	12	.	CASSSPGQKAFF	TGTGCCAGCAGCTCACCTGGACAGAAAGCTTTCTTT
TRBV28	TRBJ1-2	.	15	.	CASSLSDDSFGGYTF	TGTGCCAGCAGTTTATCGGACGACTCATTTGGGGGCTACACCTTC
TRBV18	TRBJ1-2	TRBD1	15	once	CASSKLTQGEDGYTF	TGTGCCAGCTCGAAATTGACACAGGGGGAGGATGGCTACACCTTC
TRBV2	TRBJ1-1	.	15	.	CASSEAGTSTTEAFF	TGTGCCAGCAGTGAAGCAGGGACTTCAACGACTGAAGCTTTCTTT
TRBV25-1	TRBJ1-1	.	18	.	CASSEWGTGVSLNTEAFF	TGTGCCAGCAGTGAATGGGGGACCGGTGTCAGTCTGAACACTGAAGCTTTCTTT
TRBV4-1	TRBJ2-3	TRBD2	20	.	CASSQESIRGGGRGTDTQYF	TGCGCCAGCAGCCAAGAAAGTATAAGGGGTGGCGGGAGGGGCACAGATACGCAGTATTTT
TRBV19	TRBJ1-5	TRBD1	14	.	CASSAQGLDQPQHF	TGTGCCAGTAGTGCACAGGGGTTGGATCAGCCCCAGCATTTT
TRBV28	TRBJ2-7	.	12	once	CASSLSYSEQYF	TGTGCCAGCAGTCTGTCGTACTCCGAGCAGTACTTC
TRBV7-4	TRBJ2-7	.	8	.	CARTRSYF	TGTGCCAGAACTCGTAGTTACTTC
TRBV19	TRBJ2-7	.	16	.	CASSPPRGGVTYEQYF	TGTGCCAGTAGTCCCCCCCGGGGAGGAGTCACCTACGAGCAGTACTTC
TRBV11-2	TRBJ2-1	.	12	.	CASTLGGNEQFF	TGTGCCAGCACTCTGGGCGGCAATGAGCAGTTCTTC
TRBV7-9	TRBJ2-3	.	13	few	CASSLAGPDTQYF	TGTGCCAGCAGCTTAGCTGGGCCAGATACGCAGTATTTT
TRBV18	TRBJ2-7	.	14	.	CASSPQGNEYEQYF	TGTGCCAGCTCACCACAGGGAAACGAGTACGAGCAGTACTTC
TRBV7-8	TRBJ1-6	TRBD1	16	once	CASSPYRGQGPSPLHF	TGTGCCAGCAGCCCTTATAGGGGACAGGGTCCTTCACCCCTCCACTTT
TRBV6-4	TRBJ1-1	.	15	.	CASSVEAGRYTEAFF	TGTGCCAGCAGTGTTGAGGCAGGGAGGTACACTGAAGCTTTCTTT
TRBV7-2	TRBJ1-4	.	14	.	CASSRTGTAEKLFF	TGTGCCAGCAGCCGTACAGGGACGGCTGAAAAACTGTTTTTT
TRBV7-8	TRBJ2-7	TRBD1	14	.	CASSLTWDSYEQYF	TGTGCCAGCAGCTTAACTTGGGACAGCTACGAGCAGTACTTC
TRBV2	TRBJ2-5	.	16	.	CASSDRLQLPQETQYF	TGTGCCAGCAGTGATCGCCTACAGCTCCCCCAAGAGACCCAGTACTTC
TRBV2	TRBJ2-3	.	16	.	CASSDWTASSTDTQYF	TGTGCCAGCAGTGATTGGACAGCTAGTAGCACAGATACGCAGTATTTT